Below are 32 T cell receptor beta chains sequenced from a single sample in a study of T cell responses to AZD1222 COVID-19 vaccine. The table came from immunoSEQ multiplex PCR; TCRdb's copy has only in-frame clones and leaves some out. This table has more than 250,000 clones, just over 90% appearing once. The sample was peripheral blood, taken on day 0 of AZD1222 vaccination. These receptors were collected from an adult in good health.

This chain uses TRBV7-9 with TRBJ2-2; TRBD2 aligns across 12 bases. With 5 bases clipped from V and 9 bases from J, the junction kept 7 bases outside the gene matches. From germline, CDR1 is SEHNR and CDR2 FQNEAQ (reference sequence). This CDR3 has 15 residues. This CDR3 reads CASSLRTSGVRELFF. For the CDR3, the DNA is TGTGCCAGCAGCCTACGGACTAGCGGGGTGAGGGAGCTGTTTTTT.

The chain combines TRBV12-3 or TRBV12-4 with TRBJ1-1; no definite D call. The CDR3 covers 12 residues. Trimming shortened V by 1 base and J by 7 bases, and 7 bases separated the two germline ends. CDR3 DNA sequence: TGTGCCAGCAGTTTAGTGGGTATTGAAGCTTTCTTT. It codes for CASSLVGIEAFF.

The chain recombines TRBV7-3 with TRBJ2-1; 11 bases fit TRBD2. The CDR3 has 15 amino acids. V was clipped by 5 bases and J by 9 bases; unmatched bases: 9. Per germline, CDR1 SGHTA and CDR2 FQGTGA. The CDR3 loop is CASSPLAGGGSEQFF. CDR3 bases: TGTGCCAGCAGCCCTCTAGCGGGAGGTGGGAGTGAGCAGTTCTTC.

This chain links TRBV27 with TRBJ1-6; D not certain. Trimming removed 1 base at V and 6 bases at J, with 13 bases between. The CDR3 runs 16 residues. Germline V gives CDR1 MNHEY, CDR2 SMNVEV (reference sequence). The DNA for the CDR3 is TGTGCCAGCAGTTTATACGGTGATACGGGTAATTCACCCCTCCACTTT. The encoded protein is CASSLYGDTGNSPLHF.

This chain links TRBV5-1 with TRBJ1-6, with 7 bases aligning to TRBD1. The CDR3 is made up of 16 amino acids. In germline, CDR1 is SGHRS, CDR2 YFSETQ. Trimming cost V 0 bases and J 8 bases; bases outside gene matches: 8. The chain's CDR3 is CASSLARTGGDSPLHF. For the CDR3, the DNA is TGCGCCAGCAGCTTGGCGAGGACAGGAGGGGATTCACCCCTCCACTTT.

This rearrangement joins TRBV28 to TRBJ2-7; D is unresolved. CDR1 is MDHEN and CDR2 is SYDVKM in the germline V gene. This CDR3 spans 15 amino acids. Trimming stripped 6 bases from V and 4 bases from J, with 19 bases between. CDR3 DNA sequence: TGTGCCAGCAGCCCCGCGGCAGCCCCCTTTTACGAGCAGTACTTC. It codes for CASSPAAAPFYEQYF.

The genes are TRBV6-5 and TRBJ2-7; possible D gene TRBD2, 5 bases. The ends were cut back, 4 bases at V and 2 bases at J, with 15 bases in the middle. CDR1 and CDR2 from the germline V gene are MNHEY and SVGAGI. CDR3 size: 15 residues. CDR3 in DNA: TGTGCCAGCAGTTTCGGTCCTCGGGGTACCTACGAGCAGTACTTC. Its translation is CASSFGPRGTYEQYF.

This rearrangement joins TRBV18 to TRBJ1-5, with TRBD1 matching 8 bases. The CDR3 length is 16 residues. V shed 2 bases, J shed 6 bases, and the junction held 9 bases outside the gene matches. The germline gives CDR1 KGHSH, CDR2 LQKENI. The CDR3 is CASSPGATGVVQPQHF. The CDR3 coding sequence is TGTGCCAGCTCACCAGGGGCGACAGGGGTTGTTCAGCCCCAGCATTTT.

The chain recombines TRBV5-4 with TRBJ1-1; D not certain. The CDR3 sequence is 15 residues long. Germline CDR1 reads SGHNT; CDR2 reads YYREEE (reference sequence). V lost 3 bases, J lost 4 bases, and 16 bases lay in between. The CDR3, as DNA: TGTGCCAGCAGCTGGATTCCTGCTGGTGGCACTGAAGCTTTCTTT. This encodes CASSWIPAGGTEAFF.

The rearrangement uses TRBV9 and TRBJ1-1; D gene unclear. Germline V CDR1 and CDR2: SGDLS, YYNGEE. This CDR3 has 14 amino acids. Trimming took off 0 bases at V and 4 bases at J, with 10 bases between the two ends. CDR3 nucleotides: TGTGCCAGCAGCGTAGGAGGAGAGGCCACTGAAGCTTTCTTT. It yields the protein CASSVGGEATEAFF.

The gene calls are TRBV30 and TRBJ1-1, with 7 bases fitting TRBD1. The CDR3 runs 13 residues. Germline V gene lookup returns CDR1 GTSNPN and CDR2 SVGIG (reference sequence). V lost 8 bases to trimming and J lost 2 bases; unmatched junction nucleotides: 8. In DNA, the CDR3 is TGTGCCGGGACTAGGGGGCTCAACACTGAAGCTTTCTTT. It is translated as CAGTRGLNTEAFF.

In its sample, this clone was seen a few times. The CDR3: CASSLRQGIGGYTF. The CDR3 nucleotides are TGTGCCAGCAGTTTGAGGCAGGGAATAGGAGGCTACACCTTC. V usage is TRBV28 and J usage is TRBJ1-2; TRBD1 is a possible D gene (5 bases). Trimming removed 3 bases at V and 8 bases at J, with 16 bases between. Per germline, CDR1 MDHEN and CDR2 SYDVKM. The CDR3 runs 14 residues.

V is TRBV5-1 and J is TRBJ2-5; 7 bases align to TRBD1. V was clipped by 4 bases and J by 5 bases; unmatched bases: 11. Per germline, CDR1 SGHRS and CDR2 YFSETQ. The CDR3 totals 15 residues. CDR3 coding DNA: TGCGCCAGCAGCCCGGACAGGTTGGGTTCGGAGACCCAGTACTTC. Encoded protein: CASSPDRLGSETQYF.

The V call is TRBV6-5, the J call TRBJ1-2, with TRBD1 as a possible D gene (5 bases). Germline CDR1 and CDR2: MNHEY and SVGAGI. There are 12 residues in the CDR3. V was trimmed by 7 bases and J by 6 bases, leaving 12 bases between them. CDR3 nucleotide sequence: TGTGCCAGCAACAAGGCGGGGCATGGCTACACCTTC. Its protein product is CASNKAGHGYTF.

The V call is TRBV2, the J call TRBJ2-3, with TRBD2 matching over 7 bases. Germline V CDR1 and CDR2: SNHLY, FYNNEI. V shed 5 bases and J 6 bases; nucleotides not matched to a gene: 14. This CDR3 is 16 amino acids long. CDR3 sequence: CASSPYGLGGGDTQYF. The CDR3 DNA reads as TGTGCCAGCAGTCCTTATGGACTAGGCGGAGGGGATACGCAGTATTTT.

The chain employs TRBV6-5 and TRBJ1-1; perhaps TRBD1 as D (5 bases). Looked up from germline, CDR1 is MNHEY and CDR2 is SVGAGI. The ends were cut back, 8 bases at V and 0 bases at J, with 10 bases in the middle. The CDR3 covers 13 residues. This chain's CDR3 is CASPSDMNTEAFF. DNA for the CDR3: TGTGCCAGCCCTTCGGACATGAACACTGAAGCTTTCTTT.

The V gene is TRBV19, the J gene TRBJ1-2; 7 bases are shared with TRBD1. Looked up from germline, CDR1 is LNHDA and CDR2 is SQIVND (reference sequence). V shed 7 bases, J shed 6 bases, and the junction held 5 bases outside the gene matches. This CDR3 spans 12 amino acids. The CDR3 sequence: CASTRTGHGYTF. The CDR3 DNA sequence: TGTGCCAGTACCCGGACAGGCCATGGCTACACCTTC.

This chain links TRBV7-2 with TRBJ2-4, with D unclear. V lost 3 bases to trimming and J lost 0 bases, with 18 bases between them. CDR3 length: 18 amino acids. Germline V CDR1 and CDR2: SGHTA, FQGNSA. CDR3 DNA: TGTGCCAGCAGCTTCCACCCGGGTAATAGCCTAGCCAAAAACATTCAGTACTTC. It encodes CASSFHPGNSLAKNIQYF.

V and J are TRBV4-3 and TRBJ1-2, with D unclear. V was shortened by 0 bases and J by 8 bases, with 10 bases between the two germline ends. Germline V gene data show CDR1 as LGHNA and CDR2 as YSLEER. The CDR3 is 13 residues long. CDR3 loop: CASSQDRVTGYTF. The CDR3 DNA reads TGCGCCAGCAGCCAAGATAGGGTTACGGGCTACACCTTC.

The rearrangement links TRBV5-1 to TRBJ2-4; TRBD1 might be the D (6 bases). This CDR3 region has 13 residues. Trimming removed 8 bases from V and 6 bases from J, with 15 bases in between. Germline CDR1 reads SGHRS; CDR2 reads YFSETQ. The CDR3: CARSTGWGNIQYF. CDR3 DNA sequence: TGCGCCAGATCAACAGGGTGGGGAAACATTCAGTACTTC.

J is TRBJ1-5 and V is TRBV28, with 7 bases identical to TRBD1. This CDR3 contains 14 residues. With V trimmed by 8 bases and J by 1 base, 5 bases remained unmatched. Germline V gene data show CDR1 as MDHEN and CDR2 as SYDVKM. CDR3 sequence: CASLLQGSNQPQHF. As DNA, the CDR3 is TGTGCCAGCCTGCTACAGGGGAGCAATCAGCCCCAGCATTTT. Using reference TRBV28 and TRBJ1-5 for the parts outside the CDR3, the full variable domain is DVKVTQSSRYLVKRTGEKVFLECVQDMDHENMFWYRQDPGLGLRLIYFSYDVKMKEKGDIPEGYSVSREKKERFSLILESASTNQTSMYLCASLLQGSNQPQHFGDGTRLSIL.

This chain links TRBV6-5 with TRBJ2-1, with TRBD2 as a possible D gene (5 bases). Per the germline V gene, CDR1 is MNHEY and CDR2 is SVGAGI. The CDR3 has 14 residues. The V end was cut by 6 bases, the J end by 3 bases, with 12 bases between. CDR3 sequence: CASSLDSIYNEQFF. As DNA, the CDR3 is TGTGCCAGCAGCTTGGACTCCATCTACAATGAGCAGTTCTTC.

V is TRBV6-2 or TRBV6-3 and J is TRBJ1-5; TRBD1 aligns across 7 bases. Germline-derived CDR1 and CDR2 are MNHEY and SVGEGT. This CDR3 has 15 amino acids. V lost 4 bases, J lost 0 bases, and 3 bases stayed unmatched. This chain's CDR3 is CASSSGGISNQPQHF. For the CDR3, the DNA is TGTGCCAGCAGTTCAGGGGGGATTAGCAATCAGCCCCAGCATTTT.

The chain employs TRBV2 and TRBJ1-3; the D is unclear. Between the trimmed V and J ends, which lost 2 bases and 0 bases, there was a span of 8 bases. The germline V gene has CDR1 SNHLY and CDR2 FYNNEI. This CDR3 has 15 residues. The CDR3 DNA reads TGTGCCAGCAGTGAATTCACCCACTCTGGAAACACCATATATTTT. Translation gives CASSEFTHSGNTIYF.

The gene calls are TRBV9 and TRBJ1-6; D is unresolved. Germline CDR1 is SGDLS and CDR2 is YYNGEE. This CDR3 is built from 14 residues. The germline V and J ends were trimmed by 0 bases and 4 bases, with 5 bases remaining between them. The CDR3 DNA sequence: TGTGCCAGCAGCGTAGGCGATTATAATTCACCCCTCCACTTT. Amino acid sequence: CASSVGDYNSPLHF.

V is TRBV28 and J is TRBJ1-5, with 11 bases lining up with TRBD1. The CDR3 is 15 amino acids. The ends lost 5 bases at V and 8 bases at J; junction bases unmatched: 8. Per the germline V gene, CDR1 is MDHEN and CDR2 is SYDVKM. CDR3 amino acids: CASSTGTGGTKPQHF. Written as DNA, the CDR3 is TGTGCCAGCAGTACCGGGACAGGGGGTACAAAGCCCCAGCATTTT.

In DNA, the CDR3 is TGTGCCAGCAGCTTACAGGGGGAGGGGAACACTGAAGCTTTCTTT. Amino acids: CASSLQGEGNTEAFF. This chain connects TRBV7-2 to TRBJ1-1; 7 nucleotides line up with TRBD1. CDR1 is SGHTA, CDR2 FQGNSA, per germline. After removal of 2 bases from V and 1 base from J, the junction contained 4 bases not matched to a gene. The CDR3 covers 15 residues.

As DNA, the CDR3 is TGTGCCACCCAACAGGGAAAAAGCTACTACGAGCAGTACTTC. Its translation: CATQQGKSYYEQYF. V is TRBV10-3 and J is TRBJ2-7; D is perhaps TRBD1 (6 bases). Germline CDR1 ENHRY, CDR2 SYGVKD. CDR3 length equals 14 residues. The V end was cut by 10 bases, the J end by 3 bases, with 19 bases between.

This sequence joins TRBV28 and TRBJ1-2; 12 bases align to TRBD1. The trim removed 5 bases at V and 4 bases at J, leaving 8 bases unmatched. Germline V CDR1 and CDR2: MDHEN, SYDVKM. The CDR3 extends over 16 amino acids. DNA for the CDR3: TGTGCCAGCAGTGCCCCCGGGACAGGGGGCCCCTATGGCTACACCTTC. Protein: CASSAPGTGGPYGYTF.

This chain uses TRBV5-6 with TRBJ2-7; 11 bases agree with TRBD2. The CDR3 runs to 15 residues. Germline V gene lookup returns CDR1 SGHDT and CDR2 YYEEEE. The V segment lost 3 bases and the J segment 3 bases; nucleotides outside the gene matches: 5. The CDR3 DNA reads as TGTGCCAGCAGCTCCGGGACTAGCGGCCTCTACGAGCAGTACTTC. Protein: CASSSGTSGLYEQYF.

The chain carries TRBV5-1 and TRBJ2-5; TRBD1 agrees at 9 bases. Germline lookup yields CDR1 SGHRS and CDR2 YFSETQ. The CDR3 spans 15 residues. Losses at the gene ends were 5 bases for V and 5 bases for J; bases not matched to a gene: 10. DNA of the CDR3: TGCGCCAGCAGATTCGGGACAGGGAAAGGGGAGACCCAGTACTTC. Translation gives CASRFGTGKGETQYF.

This sequence joins TRBV16 and TRBJ1-6; possibly TRBD1 for D (6 bases). Trimming stripped 3 bases from V and 0 bases from J, with 15 bases between. Germline V CDR1 and CDR2: KGHSY, FQNENV. The CDR3 length is 18 residues. The CDR3, as DNA: TGTGCCAGCAGCCACTCCGGGACACTCAGCTCCTATAATTCACCCCTCCACTTT. This translates into CASSHSGTLSSYNSPLHF.